This entry lists 13 T cell receptor beta chains sequenced from one sample in a study of shared clonotypes between healthy human individuals. Method: immunoSEQ multiplex PCR; TCRdb's copy keeps in-frame clones and lacks some. The sample has about 2.4 million clones, 85% to 95% seen once. The specimen was naive CD4+ T cells sorted from blood. Documented subset: CD45RA+ positively selected. The receptors derive from a man in his late teens or twenties in good health.

The chain joins TRBV11-2 to TRBJ2-1; 8 bases are shared with TRBD2. The CDR3 contains 11 residues. Germline values: CDR1 SGHAT, CDR2 FQNNGV. With 6 bases clipped from V and 12 bases from J, the junction kept 4 bases outside the gene matches. CDR3: CASSHGLAQFF. The CDR3 coding sequence is TGTGCCAGCAGTCATGGACTAGCGCAGTTCTTC.

V and J are TRBV5-1 and TRBJ2-5, with 7 bases identical to TRBD2. With V trimmed by 3 bases and J by 5 bases, 7 bases remained unmatched. The CDR3 is 14 amino acids. CDR1 and CDR2 (germline): SGHRS, YFSETQ. In DNA form, the CDR3 reads TGCGCCAGCAGCTCCAACGGGGGAGGGGAGACCCAGTACTTC. It codes for CASSSNGGGETQYF.

V gene TRBV27 combines with J gene TRBJ1-3; the D is unclear. CDR3 size: 13 residues. V was pared by 6 bases and J by 4 bases, with 10 bases between. The germline V gene encodes CDR1 MNHEY and CDR2 SMNVEV (reference sequence). DNA of the CDR3: TGTGCCAGCAGCCCCTCTGCCGGAAACACCATATATTTT. Translated: CASSPSAGNTIYF.

V gene TRBV2 combines with J gene TRBJ1-6, with D possibly TRBD1 on 5 matching bases. The CDR3 is made up of 15 amino acids. Germline lookup yields CDR1 SNHLY and CDR2 FYNNEI. V gave up 2 bases and J gave up 7 bases, with 12 bases separating them. The CDR3 nucleotides read TGTGCCAGCAGTGAATTCCAGGGAACGAATTCACCCCTCCACTTT. This sequence encodes CASSEFQGTNSPLHF.

This chain uses TRBV21-1 with TRBJ1-5. TRBV21-1 is shown as a pseudogene. The CDR3 totals 13 residues. CDR3 loop: CASSRWGSPPQHF. The CDR3 DNA reads TGTGCCAGCAGCCGTTGGGGGTCTCCGCCCCAGCATTTT.

The rearrangement links TRBV6-5 to TRBJ1-2, with 10 bases lining up with TRBD1. Losses at the gene ends were 5 bases for V and 9 bases for J; bases not matched to a gene: 9. Germline lookup yields CDR1 MNHEY and CDR2 SVGAGI. The CDR3 has 14 residues. The CDR3 is CASSAPGQGSSYTF. CDR3 DNA sequence: TGTGCCAGCAGTGCGCCGGGACAGGGGTCCAGCTACACCTTC.

The V gene is TRBV5-1, the J gene TRBJ2-1, with 9 positions matching TRBD1. Trimming removed 3 bases from V and 5 bases from J; junction bases left unmatched: 3. The germline CDR1 and CDR2 sequences are SGHRS and YFSETQ. The CDR3 contains 14 residues. The CDR3 coding sequence is TGCGCCAGCAGCTACGGACAGGGGAACAATGAGCAGTTCTTC. Translating it yields CASSYGQGNNEQFF.

The chain uses TRBV7-2 and TRBJ2-2, with a tentative D call TRBD1 (5 bases). The CDR3 length is 17 residues. Per germline, CDR1 SGHTA and CDR2 FQGNSA. Deletions cut 5 bases from V and 1 base from J, with 17 bases between. CDR3 coding DNA: TGTGCCAGCAGCCTTTATAGGGGCCCAAAGAACACCGGGGAGCTGTTTTTT. Translating gives CASSLYRGPKNTGELFF. Together with reference TRBV7-2 and TRBJ2-2, the CDR3 gives the full variable domain: GAGVSQSPSNKVTEKGKDVELRCDPISGHTALYWYRQSLGQGLEFLIYFQGNSAPDKSGLPSDRFSAERTGGSVSTLTIQRTQQEDSAVYLCASSLYRGPKNTGELFFGEGSRLTVL.

The rearrangement uses TRBV25-1 and TRBJ2-7; maybe TRBD2 (7 bases). The germline gives CDR1 MGHDK, CDR2 SYGVNS. The CDR3 has 14 amino acids. V was clipped by 2 bases and J by 2 bases, with 10 bases between them. CDR3 coding DNA: TGTGCCAGCAGTGAAGGAGGGGGGGCCTACGAGCAGTACTTC. It specifies CASSEGGGAYEQYF.

This clone was seen once. The chain carries TRBV30 and TRBJ1-2; D uncertain. The CDR3 has 11 residues. V lost 5 bases and J lost 1, with 5 bases in between. Germline lookup yields CDR1 GTSNPN and CDR2 SVGIG (reference sequence). The CDR3 sequence: CAWQNNYGYTF. The CDR3 DNA follows: TGTGCCTGGCAGAATAACTATGGCTACACCTTC. Together with reference TRBV30 and TRBJ1-2, the CDR3 gives the full variable domain: SQTIHQWPATLVQPVGSPLSLECTVEGTSNPNLYWYRQAAGRGLQLLFYSVGIGQISSEVPQNLSASRPQDRQFILSSKKLLLSDSGFYLCAWQNNYGYTFGSGTRLTVV.

V gene TRBV27 combines with J gene TRBJ2-5; TRBD2 might be the D (6 bases). The CDR3 sequence is 14 residues long. The germline V and J ends were trimmed by 5 bases and 2 bases, with 12 bases remaining between them. From germline, CDR1 is MNHEY and CDR2 SMNVEV (reference sequence). The CDR3 DNA reads TGTGCCAGCAGTCCGTCACGGGAGCAAGAGACCCAGTACTTC. Translating it yields CASSPSREQETQYF.

V is TRBV10-3 and J is TRBJ2-3, with 7 bases lining up with TRBD2. In germline, CDR1 is ENHRY, CDR2 SYGVKD. After removal of 0 bases from V and 2 bases from J, the junction contained 5 bases not matched to a gene. CDR3 size: 16 residues. The CDR3 loop is CAISESGTMITDTQYF. Written as DNA, the CDR3 is TGTGCCATCAGTGAGTCGGGGACTATGATCACAGATACGCAGTATTTT.

The chain recombines TRBV6-5 with TRBJ1-1; D remains unclear. Germline-derived CDR1 and CDR2 are MNHEY and SVGAGI. The CDR3 covers 16 residues. Trimming shortened V by 4 bases and J by 0 bases, and 15 bases separated the two germline ends. CDR3 in amino acids: CASSSWESFVNTEAFF. DNA of the CDR3: TGTGCCAGCAGTTCCTGGGAGTCTTTCGTGAACACTGAAGCTTTCTTT.